This passage covers 28 T cell receptor beta chains from one sample sequenced in a study of T cell repertoires in cytomegalovirus infection (dated by TCRdb to between 2017 and 2020). TCRdb shows the sequencer as Illumina HiSeq 1500. Clones were called with MiXCR by TCRdb after fastp trimmed the public reads at Q25, and only in-frame beta chains were retained. Entries that share a CDR3 protein sequence are merged under the most common genes and DNA. The sample has 310,000 or so distinct CDR3 sequences on record, roughly 16% of them singletons. 12% of the sample goes to the ten largest clones. What was sequenced was PBMCs. These receptor sequences come from a human donor in good health (CMV status not recorded). Some clones in this sample may be carry-over from other donors' samples.

This clonotype occurred many times. DNA for the CDR3: TGTGCCAGCAGTTACGAGGTGCCCTCCTACAATGAGCAGTTCTTC. Translation: CASSYEVPSYNEQFF. The chain recombines TRBV6-2 or TRBV6-3 with TRBJ2-1; no clear D gene. The germline CDR1 and CDR2 sequences are MNHEY and SVGEGT. The CDR3 covers 15 residues. The germline V and J ends were trimmed by 2 bases and 0 bases, with 8 bases remaining between them.

In this sample, this clonotype turned up a few times. The rearrangement uses TRBV6-2 or TRBV6-3 and TRBJ2-3; weak D call: TRBD1 (6 bases). V was cut by 2 bases and J by 3 bases, with 9 bases left in between. This CDR3 has 14 residues. Germline V lookup: CDR1 MNHEY, CDR2 SVGEGT. CDR3 region: CASSYRDITDTQYF. In DNA form, the CDR3 reads TGTGCCAGCAGTTACCGGGACATTACAGATACGCAGTATTTT.

This clonotype occurred many times. This chain uses TRBV24-1 with TRBJ1-5; D gene ambiguous. Trimming pared 5 bases from V and 0 bases from J, leaving 4 bases between. CDR3 length equals 13 residues. Germline V gives CDR1 KGHDR, CDR2 SFDVKD. The CDR3 here is CATSAYSNQPQHF. The CDR3 bases are TGTGCCACCAGTGCTTATAGCAATCAGCCCCAGCATTTT.

In its sample, this clonotype was seen a few times. The chain recombines TRBV11-2 with TRBJ1-1; D is unclear. Trimming took 5 bases from V and 10 from J, leaving 20 bases between them. Per germline, CDR1 SGHAT and CDR2 FQNNGV. This CDR3 spans 14 amino acids. CDR3: CASSPPGPSSGAFF. The CDR3, as DNA: TGTGCCAGCAGCCCCCCTGGGCCTTCCTCAGGAGCTTTCTTT.

This clonotype came up a few times. V usage is TRBV4-3 and J usage is TRBJ2-7; 8 bases align to TRBD1. The CDR3 length is 16 residues. J was trimmed by 3 bases and V by 0 bases; bases with no gene match: 7. Germline lookup yields CDR1 LGHNA and CDR2 YSLEER. DNA of the CDR3: TGCGCCAGCAGCCAAGAATGGGGACAGGACCTCTACGAGCAGTACTTC. Its translation is CASSQEWGQDLYEQYF.

This clonotype was found many times. The chain is built from TRBV7-3 and TRBJ2-7; TRBD2 aligns across 8 bases. Germline-derived CDR1 and CDR2 are SGHTA and FQGTGA. This CDR3 region has 14 residues. The V and J ends lost 5 bases and 0 bases, in that order; junction bases with no gene match: 3. The CDR3 DNA is TGTGCCAGCAGCCCGGGAGGGGACTCCTACGAGCAGTACTTC. Protein product: CASSPGGDSYEQYF. The complete variable domain, with remaining parts taken from reference TRBV7-3 and TRBJ2-7, reads GAGVSQTPSNKVTEKGKYVELRCDPISGHTALYWYRQSLGQGPEFLIYFQGTGAADDSGLPNDRFFAVRPEGSVSTLKIQRTERGDSAVYLCASSPGGDSYEQYFGPGTRLTVT.

This chain connects TRBV12-3 or TRBV12-4 to TRBJ2-2, with D perhaps being TRBD1 or TRBD2 (5 bases each). Trimming took off 8 bases at V and 5 bases at J, with 15 bases between the two ends. The CDR3 runs to 14 residues. The CDR3 sequence: CASDTRGGTGELFF. The CDR3 bases are TGTGCCAGCGACACCCGGGGCGGAACCGGGGAGCTGTTTTTT.

In this sample, this clonotype turned up many times. The genes are TRBV28 and TRBJ1-4; D unresolved. The germline V gene has CDR1 MDHEN and CDR2 SYDVKM. Trimming pared 3 bases from V and 3 bases from J, leaving 11 bases between. The CDR3 sequence is 15 residues long. The CDR3 DNA reads as TGTGCCAGCAGTTTGACGGAGGGAGCTAATGAAAAACTGTTTTTT. Translation: CASSLTEGANEKLFF.

This clonotype was seen repeatedly, ten times or more. The J gene is TRBJ1-1, the V gene TRBV11-3; D is possibly TRBD1 (5 bases). The CDR3 runs 21 residues. Trimming left V 2 bases short and J 1 base short, with 29 bases between. Germline CDR1 SGHNT, CDR2 YENEEA. The CDR3: CASSLRERPRRDPRKNTEAFF. CDR3 nucleotide sequence: TGTGCCAGCAGCTTAAGGGAGCGACCCCGGAGGGACCCCAGAAAGAACACTGAAGCTTTCTTT.

The chain employs TRBV20-1 and TRBJ2-3, with D maybe TRBD2 (6 bases). This CDR3 comprises 14 residues. V lost 4 bases and J lost 2, with 13 bases in between. Germline values: CDR1 DFQATT, CDR2 SNEGSKA (reference sequence). The CDR3 loop is CSAMPAGYTDTQYF. CDR3 DNA: TGCAGTGCTATGCCAGCGGGTTACACAGATACGCAGTATTTT.

This clonotype was detected many times. The V call is TRBV28, the J call TRBJ1-1; D is uncertain. CDR3 length equals 12 residues. The germline V gene encodes CDR1 MDHEN and CDR2 SYDVKM. Trimming took 6 bases from V and 4 from J, leaving 9 bases between them. The CDR3, as DNA: TGTGCCAGCAGGGATATTATCACTGAAGCTTTCTTT. This translates into CASRDIITEAFF.

This clonotype was picked up many times. The rearrangement links TRBV7-9 to TRBJ2-1; D is tentatively TRBD1 or TRBD2 (5 bases each). Germline assignment: CDR1 SEHNR and CDR2 FQNEAQ (reference sequence). V was cut by 1 base and J by 1 base, with 8 bases left in between. CDR3 length: 15 residues. This CDR3 is CASSLDEGSYNEQFF. The CDR3 DNA is TGTGCCAGCAGCTTAGATGAGGGGTCCTACAATGAGCAGTTCTTC.

The DNA of the CDR3 is TGCGCCAGCAGCCGCCCCGGACAGGGCGTCGATGAGCAGTTCTTC. It codes for CASSRPGQGVDEQFF. J is TRBJ2-1 and V is TRBV4-1, with TRBD1 identical over 8 bases. CDR1 is MGHRA and CDR2 is YSYEKL in the germline V gene. Losses at the gene ends were 4 bases for V and 8 bases for J; bases not matched to a gene: 10. This CDR3 contains 15 residues.

This clonotype was counted at least ten times. V is TRBV20-1 and J is TRBJ1-5; D is unclear. The CDR3 is made up of 16 amino acids. Germline values: CDR1 DFQATT, CDR2 SNEGSKA (reference sequence). The V end was cut by 0 bases, the J end by 0 bases, with 12 bases between. For the CDR3, the DNA is TGCAGTGCTAGAGATCTCCAAGGCTATAGCAATCAGCCCCAGCATTTT. Its translation: CSARDLQGYSNQPQHF.

This clonotype was seen many times. The rearrangement uses TRBV7-2 and TRBJ1-2; perhaps TRBD1 as D (5 bases). The V gene lost 4 bases and the J gene lost 7 bases, with 16 bases spanning the gap. This CDR3 has 14 residues. Per germline, CDR1 SGHTA and CDR2 FQGNSA. CDR3 in amino acids: CASSSNWPGGGYTF. CDR3 sequence (DNA): TGTGCCAGCAGCTCGAACTGGCCGGGGGGTGGCTACACCTTC.

At least ten counts were recorded for this clonotype. The chain uses TRBV7-2 and TRBJ1-4, with D maybe TRBD1 (6 bases). The CDR3 runs to 15 residues. Germline CDR1 SGHTA, CDR2 FQGNSA. Trimming stripped 1 base from V and 5 bases from J, with 11 bases between. The chain's CDR3 is CASSLEGRGNEKLFF. The CDR3 coding sequence is TGTGCCAGCAGCTTAGAAGGCAGGGGAAATGAAAAACTGTTTTTT.

This chain connects TRBV5-1 to TRBJ1-2, with a tentative D call TRBD1 (5 bases). The CDR3 is 14 residues long. V lost 0 bases to trimming and J lost 3 bases, with 9 bases between them. Germline-derived CDR1 and CDR2 are SGHRS and YFSETQ. The CDR3 loop is CASSLDGGDYGYTF. The DNA for the CDR3 is TGCGCCAGCAGCTTGGATGGAGGGGACTATGGCTACACCTTC.

This clonotype was observed a few times. The chain uses TRBV18 and TRBJ1-2; the match to TRBD1 covers 10 bases. The V gene end was trimmed by 3 bases and the J gene end by 3 bases; junction bases not matched to a gene: 16. Germline values: CDR1 KGHSH, CDR2 LQKENI. The CDR3 has 19 amino acids. The CDR3 DNA reads as TGTGCCAGCTCACCCTTCTCGGGACAGGGGTCGACCGCGGACTATGGCTACACCTTC. This sequence encodes CASSPFSGQGSTADYGYTF.

In its sample, this clonotype was seen a few times. Written as DNA, the CDR3 is TGTGCCAGCAACCCCCCCGGGGGACCCTATGGCTACACCTTC. It yields the protein CASNPPGGPYGYTF. The J gene is TRBJ1-2, the V gene TRBV7-2, with D maybe TRBD1 (5 bases). The CDR3 runs 14 residues. Trimming took 7 bases from V and 4 from J, leaving 16 bases between them. From germline, CDR1 is SGHTA and CDR2 FQGNSA.

This clonotype occurred a few times. The V call is TRBV2, the J call TRBJ2-3; the D gene is possibly TRBD2 (6 bases). Per germline, CDR1 SNHLY and CDR2 FYNNEI. The CDR3 contains 15 residues. The V and J ends lost 6 bases and 1 base respectively, with 14 bases between them. The DNA of the CDR3 is TGTGCCAGCAGAAATAGGGCTAGCGGCACAGATACGCAGTATTTT. Protein sequence: CASRNRASGTDTQYF. Based on the CDR3 plus reference TRBV2 and TRBJ2-3, the full variable domain is EPEVTQTPSHQVTQMGQEVILRCVPISNHLYFYWYRQILGQKVEFLVSFYNNEISEKSEIFDDQFSVERPDGSNFTLKIRSTKLEDSAMYFCASRNRASGTDTQYFGPGTRLTVL.

This clonotype was observed a handful of times. The chain joins TRBV20-1 to TRBJ1-1, with TRBD1 matching over 7 bases. There are 14 residues in the CDR3. The V gene end was trimmed by 2 bases and the J gene end by 1 base; junction bases not matched to a gene: 4. CDR1 is DFQATT, CDR2 SNEGSKA, per germline (reference sequence). The CDR3 region is CSARPGQKNTEAFF. CDR3 bases: TGCAGTGCTAGACCGGGACAGAAGAACACTGAAGCTTTCTTT.

This clonotype has at least ten counts. The chain joins TRBV6-1 to TRBJ2-4; D is possibly TRBD1 or TRBD2 (5 bases each). V lost 6 bases and J lost 4, with 22 bases in between. The CDR3 has 17 residues. The V gene's germline CDR1 is MNHNS and CDR2 SASEGT. The DNA of the CDR3 is TGTGCCAGCAGGGCCGACCCGGGACGGCTGGGGAAAAACATTCAGTACTTC. Translation gives CASRADPGRLGKNIQYF.

This clonotype came up many times. This sequence joins TRBV6-1 and TRBJ2-5; 10 bases are a match to TRBD2. This CDR3 is built from 16 residues. Germline loops: CDR1 MNHNS, CDR2 SASEGT. V lost 0 bases, J lost 3 bases, and 4 bases stayed unmatched. The CDR3: CASSEAGAGGEETQYF. DNA for the CDR3: TGTGCCAGCAGTGAAGCGGGAGCGGGGGGGGAAGAGACCCAGTACTTC.

This clonotype turned up a few times. V and J are TRBV10-3 and TRBJ2-1, with 10 bases identical to TRBD1. Trimming cost V 8 bases and J 5 bases; bases outside gene matches: 3. Germline V gives CDR1 ENHRY, CDR2 SYGVKD. The length of the CDR3 is 13 residues. DNA of the CDR3: TGTGCCATCGGGGGACAGGGGCACAATGAGCAGTTCTTC. Encoded protein: CAIGGQGHNEQFF.

This clonotype appeared many times. The genes are TRBV4-1 and TRBJ2-7, with 7 bases that match TRBD1. Per the germline V gene, CDR1 is MGHRA and CDR2 is YSYEKL. Losses at the gene ends were 1 base for V and 0 bases for J; bases not matched to a gene: 3. The length of the CDR3 is 15 residues. CDR3 sequence reads: CASSQGTGSSYEQYF. The DNA for the CDR3 is TGCGCCAGCAGCCAAGGGACAGGTTCCTCCTACGAGCAGTACTTC.

This clonotype occurred many times. The rearrangement uses TRBV6-6 and TRBJ2-6; 9 bases fit TRBD1. V dropped 4 bases and J dropped 0; count of bases not matched to a gene: 1. Germline-derived CDR1 and CDR2 are MNHNY and SVGAGI (reference sequence). This CDR3 has 16 amino acids. As DNA, the CDR3 is TGTGCCAGCAGTTCGACAGGGGGCTCTGGGGCCAACGTCCTGACTTTC. Translation gives CASSSTGGSGANVLTF.

This clonotype was seen many times. The chain recombines TRBV6-6 with TRBJ2-5, with D possibly being TRBD1 or TRBD2 (5 bases each). The germline CDR1 and CDR2 sequences are MNHNY and SVGAGI (reference sequence). CDR3 length: 15 amino acids. V lost 2 bases and J 5 bases, leaving 15 bases between the germline ends. The CDR3 spells CASSYLTGTRETQYF. The CDR3 DNA follows: TGTGCCAGCAGTTACCTGACGGGGACGCGGGAGACCCAGTACTTC.

This clonotype has only a few counts. The CDR3 DNA is TGTGCCAGCAGTTTGGTGGAGGGGTATAATCAGCCCCAGCATTTT. Protein product: CASSLVEGYNQPQHF. The chain combines TRBV6-5 with TRBJ1-5; TRBD1 might be the D (5 bases). Trimming removed 4 bases at V and 4 bases at J, with 14 bases between. This CDR3 spans 15 amino acids. Germline V gives CDR1 MNHEY, CDR2 SVGAGI.